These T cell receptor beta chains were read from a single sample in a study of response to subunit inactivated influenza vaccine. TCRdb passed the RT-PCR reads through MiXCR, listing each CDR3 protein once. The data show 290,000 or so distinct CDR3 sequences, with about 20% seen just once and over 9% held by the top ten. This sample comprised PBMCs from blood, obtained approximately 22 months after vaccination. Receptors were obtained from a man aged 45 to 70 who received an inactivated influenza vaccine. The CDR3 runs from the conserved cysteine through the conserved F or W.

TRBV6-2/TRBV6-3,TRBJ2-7,CASRRAATYEQYF
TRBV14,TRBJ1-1,CASSQDRGGTEAFF
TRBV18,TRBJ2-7,CASSPKTEQYF
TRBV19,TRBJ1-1,CASSRDRGLGEAFF
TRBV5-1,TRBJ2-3,CASSLPSTDTQYF
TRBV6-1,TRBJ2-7,CASSTAGAAEQYF
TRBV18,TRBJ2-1,CASSPDLHNEQFF
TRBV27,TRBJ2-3,CASSLLAGLGHADTQYF
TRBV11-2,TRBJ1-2,CASSLDSWGARGRYGYTF
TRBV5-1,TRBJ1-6,CASSPRQDNSPLHF
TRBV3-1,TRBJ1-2,CASSQDDRGIGYTF
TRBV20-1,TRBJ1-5,CSAKNRDRDNQPQHF
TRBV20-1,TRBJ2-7,CSATRGPRYSYEQYF
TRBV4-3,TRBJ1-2,CASSRHQQGVGGYTF
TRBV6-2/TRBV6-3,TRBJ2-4,CASSYSAVTNIQYF
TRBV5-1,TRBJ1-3,CASSWDNPGNTIYF
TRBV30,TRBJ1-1,CAWRRESEAFF
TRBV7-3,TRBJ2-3,CASSLNGRNTDTQYF
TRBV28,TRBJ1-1,CASSFWQAKNTEAFF
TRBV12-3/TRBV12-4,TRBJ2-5,CASSQLGETQYF
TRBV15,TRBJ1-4,CATSRDKGANEKLFF
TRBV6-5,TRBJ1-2,CASSYSETAYGYTF
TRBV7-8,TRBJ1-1,CASSLVGDTEAFF
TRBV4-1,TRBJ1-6,CASSRLHYSYNSPLHF
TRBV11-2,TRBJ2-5,CASSLRGQVSQETQYF
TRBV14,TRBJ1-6,CASSQKIRDSPLHF
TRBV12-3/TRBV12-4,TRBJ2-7,CASSYAGAIYEQYF
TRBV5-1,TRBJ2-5,CASSQSGIQETQYF
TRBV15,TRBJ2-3,CATSRVTTDTQYF
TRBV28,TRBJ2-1,CASSISGGNNEQFF
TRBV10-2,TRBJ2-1,CASIRGGSPGGSYNEQFF
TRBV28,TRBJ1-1,CASLPGGSVTEAFF
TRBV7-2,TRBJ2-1,CASSFEGLAGYNEQFF
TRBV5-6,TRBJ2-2,CASRNIQGGNTGELFF
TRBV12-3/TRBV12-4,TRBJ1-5,CASSFVDRGQPQHF
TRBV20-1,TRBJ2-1,CSARSGTTFYNEQFF
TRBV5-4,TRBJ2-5,CASSLPGQGKETQYF